These 27 T cell receptor beta chains came from one sample sequenced in a study of CD8+ T cells in alopecia areata. RNA, once extracted, was reverse transcribed into cDNA for use as the sequencing template. Clones were sequenced by immunoSEQ multiplex PCR, and TCRdb holds only the in-frame ones, with some missing. The sample yields hundreds of thousands of clones, around 62% seen once. The material was CD4+ T cells sorted from blood, obtained at week 0. These receptors all stem from a human donor with alopecia areata.

The chain recombines TRBV5-1 with TRBJ2-3; TRBD2 matches 11 bases. Unmatched junction bases numbered 3, after V lost 1 base and J lost 2 bases. The CDR3 totals 16 residues. Germline CDR1 is SGHRS and CDR2 is YFSETQ. The CDR3 sequence: CASSLTSGGYTDTQYF. As DNA, the CDR3 is TGCGCCAGCAGCTTGACTAGCGGGGGTTACACAGATACGCAGTATTTT.

The chain has TRBV27 and TRBJ2-3; 8 positions match TRBD2. V shed 5 bases, J shed 1 base, and the junction held 5 bases outside the gene matches. The CDR3 sequence is 15 residues long. CDR1 and CDR2 (germline): MNHEY, SMNVEV (reference sequence). This chain's CDR3 is CASSRPSGRTDTQYF. The CDR3 coding sequence is TGTGCCAGCAGTCGCCCTAGCGGGCGCACAGATACGCAGTATTTT.

The J gene is TRBJ2-1, the V gene TRBV7-9; D is uncertain. This CDR3 contains 11 residues. CDR1 and CDR2 (germline): SEHNR, FQNEAQ (reference sequence). Between the trimmed V and J ends, which lost 2 bases and 9 bases, there was a span of 5 bases. CDR3 nucleotide sequence: TGTGCCAGCAGCTTATGGGGTGAGCAGTTCTTC. It codes for CASSLWGEQFF.

The chain has TRBV10-3 and TRBJ1-5; maybe TRBD1 (6 bases). Germline loops: CDR1 ENHRY, CDR2 SYGVKD. Trimming took off 4 bases at V and 0 bases at J, with 10 bases between the two ends. The CDR3 loop spans 15 amino acids. In nucleotides, the CDR3 is TGTGCCATCAGTGCCGACAGGCCTAGCAATCAGCCCCAGCATTTT. This codes for CAISADRPSNQPQHF.

This clone was seen a handful of times. V gene TRBV29-1 combines with J gene TRBJ2-7; D is ambiguous. Trimming took 4 bases from V and 6 from J, leaving 16 bases between them. Per the germline V gene, CDR1 is SQVTM and CDR2 is ANQGSEA. This CDR3 spans 13 amino acids. DNA for the CDR3: TGCAGCGTTGGGAGCCCGGGCTTGGGCGAGCAGTACTTC. It translates to CSVGSPGLGEQYF.

The chain couples TRBV5-1 to TRBJ2-3; 7 bases are a match to TRBD1. CDR1 and CDR2 from the germline V gene are SGHRS and YFSETQ. CDR3 length equals 15 residues. The V gene end was trimmed by 2 bases and the J gene end by 0 bases; junction bases not matched to a gene: 3. CDR3 sequence (DNA): TGCGCCAGCAGCTTAACAGGGGAGAGCACAGATACGCAGTATTTT. Its protein is CASSLTGESTDTQYF.

This clone was observed once. The J gene is TRBJ1-2, the V gene TRBV29-1; D unclear. The CDR3 is made up of 13 amino acids. V was trimmed by 3 bases and J by 0 bases, leaving 8 bases between them. From germline, CDR1 is SQVTM and CDR2 ANQGSEA. DNA for the CDR3: TGCAGCGTTGAGGGCAATACTAACTATGGCTACACCTTC. Translation gives CSVEGNTNYGYTF.

This clone appeared a few times. V and J are TRBV2 and TRBJ2-2, with D maybe TRBD2 (6 bases). The length of the CDR3 is 13 residues. The germline V gene has CDR1 SNHLY and CDR2 FYNNEI. Trimming shortened V by 3 bases and J by 7 bases, and 9 bases separated the two germline ends. CDR3 residues: CASSDNGSGELFF. The CDR3 coding sequence is TGTGCCAGCAGTGATAACGGGAGCGGGGAGCTGTTTTTT. The full variable domain, in which reference TRBV2 and TRBJ2-2 provide the parts outside the CDR3, is EPEVTQTPSHQVTQMGQEVILRCVPISNHLYFYWYRQILGQKVEFLVSFYNNEISEKSEIFDDQFSVERPDGSNFTLKIRSTKLEDSAMYFCASSDNGSGELFFGEGSRLTVL.

J is TRBJ2-7 and V is TRBV30, with TRBD2 identical over 11 bases. This CDR3 contains 15 residues. CDR1 is GTSNPN, CDR2 SVGIG, per germline (reference sequence). V dropped 3 bases and J dropped 5; count of bases not matched to a gene: 9. The CDR3 loop is CAWSRGGLAEDEQYF. Here the CDR3 DNA reads TGTGCCTGGAGCCGCGGGGGACTAGCGGAAGACGAGCAGTACTTC.

This clone was counted between two and nine times. This chain uses TRBV18 with TRBJ2-7; D is possibly TRBD2 (6 bases). Germline V gene sequence: CDR1 KGHSH, CDR2 LQKENI. This CDR3 has 15 residues. Trimming took off 2 bases at V and 0 bases at J, with 11 bases between the two ends. CDR3 coding DNA: TGTGCCAGCTCACCAGGAGGGTCGAGCTCCTACGAGCAGTACTTC. Translating it yields CASSPGGSSSYEQYF.

This clone was detected a few times. This chain uses TRBV15 with TRBJ2-2; D is possibly TRBD1 (5 bases). Trimming took off 1 base at V and 2 bases at J, with 11 bases between the two ends. In germline, CDR1 is LNHNV, CDR2 YYDKDF (reference sequence). The CDR3 has 16 amino acids. This CDR3 reads CATSRGETVNTGELFF. The CDR3 DNA follows: TGTGCCACCAGCAGAGGAGAGACAGTTAACACCGGGGAGCTGTTTTTT.

The chain is built from TRBV21-1 and TRBJ2-7. TRBV21-1 is a pseudogene. The CDR3 is 11 amino acids. The DNA for the CDR3 is TGTGCCAGCAGCAAAGCGGACGAGCAGTACTTC. Translated: CASSKADEQYF.

On this clone: Other DNA sequences from this sample encode an identical CDR3 as well. The chain couples TRBV30 to TRBJ2-4; D is unresolved. Germline V gene sequence: CDR1 GTSNPN, CDR2 SVGIG (reference sequence). CDR3 length equals 14 residues. V lost 0 bases and J 3 bases, leaving 9 bases between the germline ends. CDR3 DNA sequence: TGTGCCTGGAGTGTCGGCGGAAACAAAAACATTCAGTACTTC. Protein sequence: CAWSVGGNKNIQYF.

The genes are TRBV14 and TRBJ2-1; D may be TRBD2 (6 bases). There are 17 residues in the CDR3. Germline loops: CDR1 SGHDN, CDR2 FVKESK. V was clipped by 1 base and J by 0 bases, with 13 bases between them. The CDR3 is CASSQVRRGSSYNEQFF. CDR3 bases: TGTGCCAGCAGCCAAGTCCGGCGGGGAAGCTCCTACAATGAGCAGTTCTTC.

V is TRBV5-1 and J is TRBJ2-1; D is uncertain. This CDR3 region has 16 residues. With 0 bases removed from V and 3 bases from J, the gap between germline ends came to 13 bases. Germline CDR1 reads SGHRS; CDR2 reads YFSETQ. CDR3 residues: CASSLDTRSRYNEQFF. The CDR3 coding sequence is TGCGCCAGCAGCTTGGATACGCGATCACGCTACAATGAGCAGTTCTTC.

The J gene is TRBJ2-1, the V gene TRBV2, with D uncertain. Germline lookup yields CDR1 SNHLY and CDR2 FYNNEI. The CDR3 is 13 amino acids. V lost 3 bases to trimming and J lost 8 bases, with 11 bases between them. CDR3: CASSESFWDEQFF. CDR3 sequence (DNA): TGTGCCAGCAGTGAGAGTTTTTGGGATGAGCAGTTCTTC.

This sequence joins TRBV7-3 and TRBJ2-5, with 8 bases identical to TRBD1. Per germline, CDR1 SGHTA and CDR2 FQGTGA. The CDR3 spans 15 residues. J lost 2 bases, V lost 0 bases, and 2 bases had no gene match. DNA of the CDR3: TGTGCCAGCAGCTTAACGAGGGACAGGCAAGAGACCCAGTACTTC. Translated, it gives CASSLTRDRQETQYF. The full variable domain, completed using reference TRBV7-3 and TRBJ2-5, is GAGVSQTPSNKVTEKGKYVELRCDPISGHTALYWYRQSLGQGPEFLIYFQGTGAADDSGLPNDRFFAVRPEGSVSTLKIQRTERGDSAVYLCASSLTRDRQETQYFGPGTRLLVL.

This clone has a single count. The chain is built from TRBV30 and TRBJ2-6, with TRBD2 matching over 9 bases. V lost 3 bases, J lost 0 bases, and 12 bases stayed unmatched. The CDR3 is 19 amino acids. Germline V CDR1 and CDR2: GTSNPN, SVGIG (reference sequence). The CDR3 protein is CAWRDTLAGTSSGANVLTF. Written as DNA, the CDR3 is TGTGCCTGGAGGGACACCCTAGCGGGGACCAGCTCTGGGGCCAACGTCCTGACTTTC.

The J gene is TRBJ2-3, the V gene TRBV6-6, with D hard to call. The CDR3 loop spans 11 amino acids. CDR1 and CDR2 (germline): MNHNY, SVGAGI (reference sequence). Trimming removed 5 bases from V and 3 bases from J, with 3 bases in between. The CDR3 is CASSVTDTQYF. CDR3 coding DNA: TGTGCCAGCAGTGTGACAGATACGCAGTATTTT.

The chain joins TRBV4-1 to TRBJ2-3, with 11 bases identical to TRBD1. The CDR3 loop spans 14 amino acids. Germline-derived CDR1 and CDR2 are MGHRA and YSYEKL. After removal of 7 bases from V and 3 bases from J, the junction contained 3 bases not matched to a gene. The CDR3 DNA sequence: TGCGCCAGCAACCGGGACAGGGGGACAGATACGCAGTATTTT. Amino acid sequence: CASNRDRGTDTQYF.

The J gene is TRBJ2-5, the V gene TRBV30; the D is unclear. CDR1 is GTSNPN and CDR2 is SVGIG in the germline V gene (reference sequence). The CDR3 has 13 amino acids. With 3 bases removed from V and 0 bases from J, the gap between germline ends came to 8 bases. This CDR3 reads CAWSLLHQETQYF. The CDR3 DNA is TGTGCCTGGAGCCTCTTGCACCAAGAGACCCAGTACTTC. The full variable domain, rest sourced from reference TRBV30 and TRBJ2-5, is SQTIHQWPATLVQPVGSPLSLECTVEGTSNPNLYWYRQAAGRGLQLLFYSVGIGQISSEVPQNLSASRPQDRQFILSSKKLLLSDSGFYLCAWSLLHQETQYFGPGTRLLVL.

This clone occurred a few times. The chain couples TRBV29-1 to TRBJ2-3, with TRBD2 identical over 7 bases. Germline lookup yields CDR1 SQVTM and CDR2 ANQGSEA. The CDR3 has 13 amino acids. Trimming took 6 bases from V and 4 from J; bases not matched to a gene: 7. This chain's CDR3 is CSVSGVSADTQYF. DNA for the CDR3: TGCAGCGTGAGCGGGGTGAGCGCAGATACGCAGTATTTT.

This sequence joins TRBV9 and TRBJ2-1; 8 positions agree with TRBD2. Germline assignment: CDR1 SGDLS and CDR2 YYNGEE. V was clipped by 1 base and J by 7 bases; unmatched bases: 7. The length of the CDR3 is 15 residues. CDR3 DNA sequence: TGTGCCAGCAGCGTACTTAGCGGGGTACGAAATGAGCAGTTCTTC. Translation gives CASSVLSGVRNEQFF.

The chain links TRBV7-2 to TRBJ2-2, with 8 nucleotides matching TRBD2. CDR1 SGHTA and CDR2 FQGNSA come from the germline V gene. The CDR3 covers 15 residues. V lost 2 bases to trimming and J lost 6 bases; unmatched junction nucleotides: 5. The DNA of the CDR3 is TGTGCCAGCAGCTTAAGTGGACTAGCCTCCGGGGAGCTGTTTTTT. The encoded protein is CASSLSGLASGELFF.

As DNA, the CDR3 is TGTGCCAGCAGTTCCCAGTGGAGACTAGCGGGGGCGAATGAGCAGTTCTTC. Its translation is CASSSQWRLAGANEQFF. This chain uses TRBV5-5 with TRBJ2-1; 12 bases line up with TRBD2. Trimming at V came to 5 bases and at J to 7 bases, leaving 13 bases not matched to a gene. This CDR3 has 17 residues. Germline loops: CDR1 SGHKS, CDR2 YYEKEE (reference sequence).

The sample holds a few counts of this clone. The rearrangement uses TRBV13 and TRBJ1-5; 7 bases are shared with TRBD1. The CDR3 extends over 14 amino acids. V lost 4 bases to trimming and J lost 3 bases; unmatched junction nucleotides: 3. Looked up from germline, CDR1 is PRHDT and CDR2 is FYEKMQ (reference sequence). The CDR3 bases are TGTGCCAGCAGCTCGCAGGGGGTCAATCAGCCCCAGCATTTT. Protein sequence: CASSSQGVNQPQHF.

The CDR3 nucleotides are TGTGCCAGCAGCTTGGAACAATACGAGCAGTACTTC. It yields the protein CASSLEQYEQYF. This sequence joins TRBV11-2 and TRBJ2-7, with no clear D. Germline-derived CDR1 and CDR2 are SGHAT and FQNNGV. There are 12 residues in the CDR3. V was pared by 3 bases and J by 4 bases, with 7 bases between.